The sequence of this TCR beta chain was determined in a study of blood T cell repertoires in COVID-19. Individuals drawn from 24 US areas were roughly 18 to 89 years old. After removal of 0 bases from V and 5 bases from J, the junction contained 6 bases not matched to a gene. This CDR3 comprises 16 residues. The germline V gene encodes CDR1 LGHDT and CDR2 YNNKEL (reference sequence). Profiling relied on immunoSEQ multiplex PCR, and the TCRdb table lists in-frame clones only, not all of them. The sample contains a few hundred thousand clones, 88% of which appear only once. This receptor was taken from a woman between 18 and 29 years old who had recovered from COVID-19. This sequence joins TRBV3-1 (or the pseudogene TRBV3-2) and TRBJ2-2; 7 bases are a match to TRBD1. The sequenced material came from PBMCs or T cells enriched from blood (not recorded which). CDR3 DNA sequence: TGTGCCAGCAGCCAAGAGAGGGGGCGAAGAACCGGGGAGCTGTTTTTT. This gives the protein CASSQERGRRTGELFF.